The rows below give T cell receptor beta chains drawn from one sample of a study of OX40 agonist ivuxolimab in advanced cancers. Profiled with immunoSEQ multiplex PCR; TCRdb holds only in-frame clones, not every one. The sample comprises roughly 67,000 clones, roughly 82% of which are singletons, and about 11% rests with the top ten. The sample consisted of CD4+ or CD8+ T cells sorted from blood, taken in a trial of the OX40 agonist ivuxolimab. The source is an adult with an advanced solid tumor such as melanoma, head and neck, liver or kidney cancer. Each CDR3 is given with its conserved first and last residue. Fields, in order: CDR3 DNA, CDR3 protein, D gene, V gene, clone size, J gene. A D gene is named only where the DNA matches it firmly. Part of the rows lack a size; the others show once, few, many or a class for expanded clones.

cdr3_nt: TGTGCCAGCAGCTTCGAGGCTAACTATGGCTACACCTTC
cdr3_aa: CASSFEANYGYTF
d_call: .
v_call: TRBV7-2
clone_size: .
j_call: TRBJ1-2

cdr3_nt: TGTGCCAGCAGCTTAGCTGCTAGCGGGAGATCCAATGAGCAGTTCTTC
cdr3_aa: CASSLAASGRSNEQFF
d_call: TRBD2
v_call: TRBV7-9
clone_size: few
j_call: TRBJ2-1

cdr3_nt: TGTGCCAGCAGTGACCTCGGCAGATTATCTAGTTTC
cdr3_aa: CASSDLGRLSSF
d_call: .
v_call: TRBV6-1
clone_size: .
j_call: TRBJ2-4

cdr3_nt: TGTGCCAGCAGTTCCAGGAGCTCCTATAATTCACCCCTCCACTTT
cdr3_aa: CASSSRSSYNSPLHF
d_call: .
v_call: TRBV28
clone_size: .
j_call: TRBJ1-6

cdr3_nt: TGTGCCAGCAGCGGACCCGGGACTAGCGTCCACGAGCAGTACTTC
cdr3_aa: CASSGPGTSVHEQYF
d_call: TRBD2
v_call: TRBV5-4
clone_size: .
j_call: TRBJ2-7

cdr3_nt: TGTGCCAGCTCACCAGGTGTAGCCTACGAGCAGTACTTC
cdr3_aa: CASSPGVAYEQYF
d_call: .
v_call: TRBV18
clone_size: .
j_call: TRBJ2-7

cdr3_nt: TGTGCCAGCAGTCCCGGACAGGTCCCCTACAATGAGCAGTTCTTC
cdr3_aa: CASSPGQVPYNEQFF
d_call: TRBD1
v_call: TRBV27
clone_size: .
j_call: TRBJ2-1

cdr3_nt: TGTGCCAGCAGCCCGACCCGGGGCGATCATACCGGGGAGCTGTTTTTT
cdr3_aa: CASSPTRGDHTGELFF
d_call: .
v_call: TRBV28
clone_size: .
j_call: TRBJ2-2

cdr3_nt: TGTGCCAGCAGTGAATTAGGTGTGGGAACTAATGAAAAACTGTTTTTT
cdr3_aa: CASSELGVGTNEKLFF
d_call: .
v_call: TRBV2
clone_size: .
j_call: TRBJ1-4

cdr3_nt: TGTGCCAGCAGCAATCCACGGTCCTCCTACGAGCAGTACTTC
cdr3_aa: CASSNPRSSYEQYF
d_call: .
v_call: TRBV21-1
clone_size: .
j_call: TRBJ2-7

cdr3_nt: TGCGCCAGCAGCGATCCCGGGAGGGTGAAGGAAAAACTGTTTTTT
cdr3_aa: CASSDPGRVKEKLFF
d_call: .
v_call: TRBV5-1
clone_size: once
j_call: TRBJ1-4

cdr3_nt: TGTGCCAGTAGCGACGGCTATGGCTACACCTTC
cdr3_aa: CASSDGYGYTF
d_call: .
v_call: TRBV19
clone_size: .
j_call: TRBJ1-2

cdr3_nt: TGTGCCAGCAGCACGAAAGGGACAGGGGACGGAAACACCATATATTTT
cdr3_aa: CASSTKGTGDGNTIYF
d_call: TRBD1
v_call: TRBV7-8
clone_size: .
j_call: TRBJ1-3

cdr3_nt: TGTGCCAGCAGCCCCGGACTAGCGGGAGGAGAGACCCAGTACTTC
cdr3_aa: CASSPGLAGGETQYF
d_call: TRBD2
v_call: TRBV11-2
clone_size: once
j_call: TRBJ2-5

cdr3_nt: TGTGCCAGCAGCTACCGGACAGGTCTGAATTCACCCCTCCACTTT
cdr3_aa: CASSYRTGLNSPLHF
d_call: TRBD1
v_call: TRBV7-2
clone_size: .
j_call: TRBJ1-6

cdr3_nt: TGTGCCAGCAGCTCCAAGGGGACAGGGGGTTACGAGCAGTACTTC
cdr3_aa: CASSSKGTGGYEQYF
d_call: TRBD1
v_call: TRBV7-2
clone_size: .
j_call: TRBJ2-7

cdr3_nt: TGTGCCAGCAGCTCTTTTCAAGAGACCCAGTACTTC
cdr3_aa: CASSSFQETQYF
d_call: .
v_call: TRBV7-9
clone_size: .
j_call: TRBJ2-5

cdr3_nt: TGTGCCAGCAGTGAAGGGGAGAGGGGACTGCCCAATCAGCCCCAGCATTTT
cdr3_aa: CASSEGERGLPNQPQHF
d_call: .
v_call: TRBV6-1
clone_size: .
j_call: TRBJ1-5

cdr3_nt: TGTGCCAGCAGTCTTGCGGGAGGGCCTGGGGAGCAGTACTTC
cdr3_aa: CASSLAGGPGEQYF
d_call: TRBD2
v_call: TRBV6-9
clone_size: once
j_call: TRBJ2-7

cdr3_nt: TGTGCCAGCAGCCCGAGACAGGGGCAAGACACCGGGGAGCTGTTTTTT
cdr3_aa: CASSPRQGQDTGELFF
d_call: TRBD1
v_call: TRBV11-2
clone_size: .
j_call: TRBJ2-2

cdr3_nt: TGTGCCAGCAGCGTAATGACAGGGGGCGAATCCTACGAGCAGTACTTC
cdr3_aa: CASSVMTGGESYEQYF
d_call: TRBD1
v_call: TRBV5-4
clone_size: .
j_call: TRBJ2-7

cdr3_nt: TGTGCCAGCACTGAACTTGTGACAGGTTCATATGGCTACACCTTC
cdr3_aa: CASTELVTGSYGYTF
d_call: .
v_call: TRBV6-9
clone_size: .
j_call: TRBJ1-2

cdr3_nt: TGTGCCAGCTCACCGCCGGCCCTTAGCACAGATACGCAGTATTTT
cdr3_aa: CASSPPALSTDTQYF
d_call: .
v_call: TRBV18
clone_size: few
j_call: TRBJ2-3

cdr3_nt: TGCGCCAGCAGCCAAACCTACAACACTGAAGCTTTCTTT
cdr3_aa: CASSQTYNTEAFF
d_call: .
v_call: TRBV4-1
clone_size: .
j_call: TRBJ1-1

cdr3_nt: TGTGCCAGCAGTTTATCGGCAGGGTATGGCTACACCTTC
cdr3_aa: CASSLSAGYGYTF
d_call: .
v_call: TRBV27
clone_size: few
j_call: TRBJ1-2

cdr3_nt: TGTGCCAGCATCTCGGCGGGGGGAGTGGGGGAGCTGTTTTTT
cdr3_aa: CASISAGGVGELFF
d_call: TRBD2
v_call: TRBV2
clone_size: .
j_call: TRBJ2-2

cdr3_nt: TGTGCCAGCAGCTCCTTCCAGCGGGGGGGGACAGATACGCAGTATTTT
cdr3_aa: CASSSFQRGGTDTQYF
d_call: TRBD2
v_call: TRBV5-8
clone_size: .
j_call: TRBJ2-3

cdr3_nt: TGTGCCAGCAGTGAAGTTCCGGGGCCAGGTGAAAAACTGTTTTTT
cdr3_aa: CASSEVPGPGEKLFF
d_call: .
v_call: TRBV6-1
clone_size: few
j_call: TRBJ1-4

cdr3_nt: TGTGCCAGCAGTGAACGGCAGGGAAACTCACCCCTCCACTTT
cdr3_aa: CASSERQGNSPLHF
d_call: .
v_call: TRBV2
clone_size: .
j_call: TRBJ1-6

cdr3_nt: TGTGCCAGCAGCACCCATAGCGGGAGGGCCGAAGCCGGGGAGCTGTTTTTT
cdr3_aa: CASSTHSGRAEAGELFF
d_call: TRBD2
v_call: TRBV7-9
clone_size: .
j_call: TRBJ2-2

cdr3_nt: TGTGCCAGCAGCCAAGATGAGGGGGGGGAGCTGTTTTTT
cdr3_aa: CASSQDEGGELFF
d_call: .
v_call: TRBV4-2
clone_size: .
j_call: TRBJ2-2

cdr3_nt: TGTGCCACCACCAGTCCCTACAATGAGCAGTTCTTC
cdr3_aa: CATTSPYNEQFF
d_call: .
v_call: TRBV19
clone_size: .
j_call: TRBJ2-1

cdr3_nt: TGTGCCAGCAGCTCTATCCCACAGGGGGCGGCCACCGGGGAGCTGTTTTTT
cdr3_aa: CASSSIPQGAATGELFF
d_call: TRBD1
v_call: TRBV7-3
clone_size: .
j_call: TRBJ2-2

cdr3_nt: TGTGCCAGCAGCTTAGTGCGGGGAAGTACGAACAATGAGCAGTTCTTC
cdr3_aa: CASSLVRGSTNNEQFF
d_call: .
v_call: TRBV11-2
clone_size: .
j_call: TRBJ2-1

cdr3_nt: TGCGCCAGCAGCTTACCGGGATCTCCCCGGCAGCAGTACTTC
cdr3_aa: CASSLPGSPRQQYF
d_call: .
v_call: TRBV5-1
clone_size: few
j_call: TRBJ2-7

cdr3_nt: TGTGCCAGCACGGGTTGGACCCTCTCTGGAAACACCATATATTTT
cdr3_aa: CASTGWTLSGNTIYF
d_call: .
v_call: TRBV28
clone_size: .
j_call: TRBJ1-3

cdr3_nt: TGCGCCAGCAGCCCAGGTGGGGTGAGCACAGATACGCAGTATTTT
cdr3_aa: CASSPGGVSTDTQYF
d_call: .
v_call: TRBV5-1
clone_size: once
j_call: TRBJ2-3

cdr3_nt: TGTGCCAGCAGCTGGGACGAGTTGGACACTGAAGCTTTCTTT
cdr3_aa: CASSWDELDTEAFF
d_call: .
v_call: TRBV5-6
clone_size: .
j_call: TRBJ1-1

cdr3_nt: TGTGCCAGCAGTTACGCGGCGGGACTTAGCACAGATACGCAGTATTTT
cdr3_aa: CASSYAAGLSTDTQYF
d_call: .
v_call: TRBV6-6
clone_size: .
j_call: TRBJ2-3

cdr3_nt: TGTGCCAGCAGCACCTACACACTAGGGACTGAAGCTTTCTTT
cdr3_aa: CASSTYTLGTEAFF
d_call: .
v_call: TRBV9
clone_size: .
j_call: TRBJ1-1

cdr3_nt: TGTGCCAGCAGCTTAGGGCTGCGGGGGGTCGGGGAGTATTTT
cdr3_aa: CASSLGLRGVGEYF
d_call: TRBD2
v_call: TRBV7-2
clone_size: .
j_call: TRBJ2-3

cdr3_nt: TGTGCCAGCAGCTTCGGGGCGGGATATCAGCCCCAGCATTTT
cdr3_aa: CASSFGAGYQPQHF
d_call: .
v_call: TRBV7-2
clone_size: once
j_call: TRBJ1-5

cdr3_nt: TGTGCCAGCAGTCCCCAGACAGGGCGGAACACCGGGGAGCTGTTTTTT
cdr3_aa: CASSPQTGRNTGELFF
d_call: TRBD1
v_call: TRBV28
clone_size: .
j_call: TRBJ2-2

cdr3_nt: TGTGCCAGCAGCCCAATGAGTTCAGGGCAAGGCGAGCAGTACTTC
cdr3_aa: CASSPMSSGQGEQYF
d_call: .
v_call: TRBV7-6
clone_size: .
j_call: TRBJ2-7